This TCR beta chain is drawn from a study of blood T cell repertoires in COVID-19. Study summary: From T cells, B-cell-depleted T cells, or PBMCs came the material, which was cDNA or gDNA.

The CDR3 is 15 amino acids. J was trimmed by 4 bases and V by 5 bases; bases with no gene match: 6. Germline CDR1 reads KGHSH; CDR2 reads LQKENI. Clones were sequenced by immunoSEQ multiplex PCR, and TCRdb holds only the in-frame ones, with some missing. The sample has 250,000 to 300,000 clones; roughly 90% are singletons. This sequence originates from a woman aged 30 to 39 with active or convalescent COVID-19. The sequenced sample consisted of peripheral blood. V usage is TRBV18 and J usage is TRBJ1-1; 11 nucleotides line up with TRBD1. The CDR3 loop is CASSRTGGAGTEAFF. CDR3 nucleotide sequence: TGTGCCAGCTCAAGGACAGGGGGCGCGGGCACTGAAGCTTTCTTT.